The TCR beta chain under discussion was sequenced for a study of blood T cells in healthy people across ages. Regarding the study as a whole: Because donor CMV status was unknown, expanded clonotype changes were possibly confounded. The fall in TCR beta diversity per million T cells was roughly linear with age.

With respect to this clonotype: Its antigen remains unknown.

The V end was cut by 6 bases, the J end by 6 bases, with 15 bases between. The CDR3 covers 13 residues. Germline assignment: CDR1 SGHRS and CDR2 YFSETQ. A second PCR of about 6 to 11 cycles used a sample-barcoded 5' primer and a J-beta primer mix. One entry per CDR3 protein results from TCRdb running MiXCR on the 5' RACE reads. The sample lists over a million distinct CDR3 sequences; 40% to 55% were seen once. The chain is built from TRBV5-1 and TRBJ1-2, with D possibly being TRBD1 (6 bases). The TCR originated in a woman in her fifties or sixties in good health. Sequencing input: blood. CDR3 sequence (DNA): TGCGCCAGCAATAACAGGGTTGATGATGGCTACACCTTC. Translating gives CASNNRVDDGYTF. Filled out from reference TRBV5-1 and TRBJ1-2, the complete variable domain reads KAGVTQTPRYLIKTRGQQVTLSCSPISGHRSVSWYQQTPGQGLQFLFEYFSETQRNKGNFPGRFSGRQFSNSRSEMNVSTLELGDSALYLCASNNRVDDGYTFGSGTRLTVV.